Listed here are 18 T cell receptor beta chains from one sample, sequenced in a study of T cells in localized non-small cell lung cancer. Profiled with immunoSEQ multiplex PCR; TCRdb holds only in-frame clones, not every one. This sample has roughly 38,000 clones, with 86% found just once. The sample was peripheral blood mononuclear cells, taken before any cancer treatment. Receptors were obtained from a male donor aged 60 or older with stage II lung adenocarcinoma.

The rearrangement uses TRBV28 and TRBJ1-4; the D is unclear. Germline-derived CDR1 and CDR2 are MDHEN and SYDVKM. The CDR3 contains 15 residues. V gave up 4 bases and J gave up 1 base, with 10 bases separating them. CDR3 sequence reads: CASSSHLRTNEKLFF. DNA of the CDR3: TGTGCCAGCAGTTCGCACCTGAGAACTAATGAAAAACTGTTTTTT.

In this sample, this clone turned up a few times. The V gene is TRBV5-4, the J gene TRBJ2-2; 8 bases match TRBD2. The V and J ends lost 7 bases and 2 bases, in that order; junction bases with no gene match: 16. The germline V gene encodes CDR1 SGHNT and CDR2 YYREEE (reference sequence). The CDR3 is 18 residues long. Here the CDR3 reads CASYPGGGSGINTGELFF. In DNA form, the CDR3 reads TGTGCCAGCTACCCCGGGGGGGGTAGCGGGATTAACACCGGGGAGCTGTTTTTT.

The V gene is TRBV30, the J gene TRBJ1-5; 8 bases agree with TRBD1. Losses at the gene ends were 3 bases for V and 1 base for J; bases not matched to a gene: 5. This CDR3 has 15 amino acids. Germline V lookup: CDR1 GTSNPN, CDR2 SVGIG (reference sequence). CDR3 in amino acids: CAWRLQGASNQPQHF. In DNA, the CDR3 is TGTGCCTGGAGACTCCAGGGGGCGAGCAATCAGCCCCAGCATTTT.

The rearrangement uses TRBV2 and TRBJ1-1; tentatively, D is TRBD1 (5 bases). The CDR3 runs 14 residues. Trimming shortened V by 8 bases and J by 1 base, and 14 bases separated the two germline ends. The germline gives CDR1 SNHLY, CDR2 FYNNEI. The CDR3 is CASGVGGENTEAFF. The CDR3 nucleotides are TGTGCCAGCGGAGTGGGGGGGGAGAACACTGAAGCTTTCTTT.

The chain recombines TRBV19 with TRBJ1-4; 7 bases are a match to TRBD1. The CDR3 is 16 residues long. CDR1 and CDR2 from the germline V gene are LNHDA and SQIVND (reference sequence). The ends lost 5 bases at V and 0 bases at J; junction bases unmatched: 6. CDR3 region: CASSHGQASTNEKLFF. CDR3 DNA sequence: TGTGCCAGTAGTCACGGACAGGCGTCAACTAATGAAAAACTGTTTTTT.

This clone was counted once. The CDR3 is CASSFRGDYGYTF. The CDR3 DNA reads TGTGCCAGCAGCTTCAGGGGCGACTATGGCTACACCTTC. The chain carries TRBV5-4 and TRBJ1-2; TRBD1 might be the D (6 bases). The V end lost 2 bases, the J end lost 3 bases, and 8 bases lay between the germline ends. This CDR3 spans 13 amino acids. CDR1 is SGHNT, CDR2 YYREEE, per germline (reference sequence).

The V and J genes are TRBV6-1 and TRBJ1-5; TRBD1 is a possible D gene (5 bases). CDR1 and CDR2 (germline): MNHNS, SASEGT. The CDR3 spans 12 residues. V was pared by 10 bases and J by 11 bases, with 18 bases between. DNA for the CDR3: TGTGCCACCTGGGGGTTCCCGTCCACCCAGCATTTT. Amino acids: CATWGFPSTQHF.

The chain links TRBV6-1 to TRBJ2-3, with TRBD2 matching 7 bases. CDR1 and CDR2 from the germline V gene are MNHNS and SASEGT. The CDR3 is made up of 13 amino acids. The J segment lost 4 bases and the V segment lost 4 bases, leaving 2 bases of the junction unmatched. CDR3 sequence: CASSGGRADTQYF. CDR3 coding DNA: TGTGCCAGCAGTGGGGGGAGGGCAGATACGCAGTATTTT.

The chain recombines TRBV7-9 with TRBJ1-2; tentative D call: TRBD1 (5 bases). The V and J ends lost 5 bases and 8 bases respectively, with 15 bases between them. CDR3 size: 13 residues. Germline loops: CDR1 SEHNR, CDR2 FQNEAQ (reference sequence). The CDR3 region is CASSPGQGDGYTF. Here the CDR3 DNA reads TGTGCCAGCAGCCCCGGGCAGGGTGACGGCTACACCTTC.

This chain's CDR3 is CASSTQGPPDTQYF. As DNA, the CDR3 is TGCGCCAGCAGCACCCAGGGGCCACCAGATACGCAGTATTTT. V usage is TRBV5-1 and J usage is TRBJ2-3; D possibly corresponds to TRBD1 (6 bases). The CDR3 extends over 14 amino acids. Trimming took off 4 bases at V and 4 bases at J, with 13 bases between the two ends. Germline V gives CDR1 SGHRS, CDR2 YFSETQ.

This rearrangement joins TRBV11-2 to TRBJ2-3, with 7 bases aligning to TRBD2. This CDR3 contains 16 residues. V lost 1 base and J lost 4; bases outside the gene matches: 8. Germline CDR1 and CDR2: SGHAT and FQNNGV. This CDR3 reads CASSLGSSGGSDTQYF. In DNA form, the CDR3 reads TGTGCCAGCAGCTTAGGGTCTAGCGGAGGCTCAGATACGCAGTATTTT.

The chain uses TRBV7-2 and TRBJ1-1; D not resolved. CDR1 is SGHTA, CDR2 FQGNSA, per germline. V was cut by 3 bases and J by 1 base, with 9 bases left in between. This CDR3 is built from 14 residues. The CDR3, as DNA: TGTGCCAGCAGCTTCAGGCGGGGGAACACTGAAGCTTTCTTT. Translating it yields CASSFRRGNTEAFF.

The chain is built from TRBV6-5 and TRBJ1-2; no definite D call. The CDR3 is 14 amino acids. V gave up 6 bases and J gave up 2 bases, with 13 bases separating them. Germline CDR1 reads MNHEY; CDR2 reads SVGAGI. The CDR3 nucleotides read TGTGCCAGCAGCCGCGGGGTAGCGAACTATGGCTACACCTTC. Its translation is CASSRGVANYGYTF.

The chain carries TRBV7-2 and TRBJ1-2, with a possible D match to TRBD1 (6 bases). Germline V gene lookup returns CDR1 SGHTA and CDR2 FQGNSA. The CDR3 is 16 amino acids. V was pared by 1 base and J by 6 bases, with 18 bases between. CDR3 in DNA: TGTGCCAGCAGCTTAGGGGGGGGCACCCCCCTAAATGGCTACACCTTC. Translating it yields CASSLGGGTPLNGYTF.

The J gene is TRBJ2-1, the V gene TRBV7-9; tentatively, D is TRBD1 (6 bases). Trimming pared 5 bases from V and 7 bases from J, leaving 15 bases between. The CDR3 loop spans 14 amino acids. CDR1 and CDR2 (germline): SEHNR, FQNEAQ (reference sequence). This CDR3 is CASSDNQGGNEQFF. CDR3 in DNA: TGTGCCAGCAGCGATAACCAAGGGGGAAATGAGCAGTTCTTC.

This chain links TRBV18 with TRBJ1-4; D is ambiguous. This CDR3 contains 14 residues. The V end was cut by 6 bases, the J end by 5 bases, with 13 bases between. CDR1 and CDR2 from the germline V gene are KGHSH and LQKENI. The chain's CDR3 is CASSPRRENEKLFF. The CDR3 nucleotides read TGTGCCAGCTCTCCCAGACGGGAAAATGAAAAACTGTTTTTT.

V gene TRBV15 combines with J gene TRBJ1-5; a possible D gene is TRBD1 (6 bases). This CDR3 has 13 residues. The V gene's germline CDR1 is LNHNV and CDR2 YYDKDF (reference sequence). V lost 5 bases and J lost 7, with 12 bases in between. The CDR3 region is CATSGGNAQPQHF. The CDR3 region has the DNA TGTGCCACCAGCGGGGGCAACGCACAGCCCCAGCATTTT. The whole variable domain, filled in from reference TRBV15 and TRBJ1-5, reads DAMVIQNPRYQVTQFGKPVTLSCSQTLNHNVMYWYQQKSSQAPKLLFHYYDKDFNNEADTPDNFQSRRPNTSFCFLDIRSPGLGDTAMYLCATSGGNAQPQHFGDGTRLSIL.

A few counts support this clone. The rearrangement joins TRBV7-9 to TRBJ2-7; 7 nucleotides agree with TRBD1. The CDR3 totals 14 residues. After removal of 6 bases from V and 3 bases from J, the junction contained 8 bases not matched to a gene. The V gene's germline CDR1 is SEHNR and CDR2 FQNEAQ (reference sequence). The CDR3 region is CASRPRDSHYEQYF. The CDR3 DNA is TGTGCCAGCAGGCCCCGGGACAGTCACTACGAGCAGTACTTC.